This T cell receptor beta chain was sequenced during a study of blood T cell repertoires in COVID-19. Study overall: Collection of acute and convalescent COVID-19 samples took place in the United States, Italy and Spain.

A remark on this clone: An end of the junction does not agree with germline; a read error may underlie this.

Measured with immunoSEQ multiplex PCR; TCRdb has only the in-frame clones, and not every one. The table shows fewer than 110,000 clones, with approximately 87% occurring only once. The CDR3 covers 15 residues. Looked up from germline, CDR1 is SGHTA and CDR2 is FQGNSA. This chain links TRBV7-2 with TRBJ2-1; 10 bases fit TRBD1. The sequencing input was peripheral blood. The origin of this receptor is a human donor in a cohort sampled during active or convalescent COVID-19. For the CDR3, the DNA is TGTGCCAGTAGCTTAGGGACAGGGGATCTCAATGAGCAGTTCTTC. It yields the protein CASSLGTGDLNEQFF. The variable domain in full, with the rest retrieved from reference TRBV7-2 and TRBJ2-1, is GAGVSQSPSNKVTEKGKDVELRCDPISGHTALYWYRQSLGQGLEFLIYFQGNSAPDKSGLPSDRFSAERTGGSVSTLTIQRTQQEDSAVYLCASSLGTGDLNEQFFGPGTRLTVL.